The entry below gives a single T cell receptor (beta chain) sequence along with its context. The antigen this receptor binds is unknown. No qualities accompany the bases; no much larger clone lies one base away. In the prospective study, participants were 18 to 89 years old, resided in about two dozen geographic areas of the United States, and were enrolled through a virtual design. In the prospective study, cohorts were assigned on the basis of participant-reported clinical history obtained from a screening survey and a study questionnaire. Each participant in the prospective study had whole blood, serum and a nasopharyngeal or oropharyngeal swab collected by mobile phlebotomists. Participants in the prospective study had the option to provide additional blood draws and questionnaires over an approximately 2-month period. Before DNA extraction, prospective study blood samples were shipped either frozen or at room temperature.

TCRbeta CDR3 regions were amplified from genomic DNA using the immunoSEQ Assay, a bias-controlled multiplex PCR. Per the original workflow: The number of nucleated cells in each sample was estimated from the amplification of reference gene primers within the assay. To quantify the absolute abundance of each unique TCRbeta CDR3 rearrangement, sequence reads were collapsed and filtered. For each sample, productive Simpson clonality was calculated by taking the square root of Simpson's diversity index across productive rearrangements. TCRdb stores this immuneACCESS table with in-frame sequences only. Part of the clones is absent; in the studies checked, under half of the shortfall reflects unresolved V genes, and no reason is known for the rest. D and trimming come from the DNA, and the V and J calls and clone size come from that table. The sample records approximately 210,000 clones, 65% to 90% of which are singletons. Clones ranked in the top ten supply just under 9% of the sample.

The data derive from a study of blood T cell repertoires in COVID-19 (TCRdb year 2020). Broadly, across the study: Samples from collaborators originated in the United States, Italy and Spain and spanned both the acute and convalescent phases of COVID-19. The prospective study material was composed of cDNA or gDNA derived from T cells, B-cell-depleted T cells, or PBMCs. Deeply sampled blood TCRbeta repertoires from subjects exposed to, actively infected with, or recovered from COVID-19 were included in the dataset. The repertoires were made available in a free public database intended to serve as a resource for research on the immune response to SARS-CoV-2. Samples were obtained from the ongoing ImmuneRACE study (first 160 participants) and from over 1,000 subjects provided by 6 global collaborators. Sample metadata almost always included a de-identified subject ID, COVID-19 status, age in years and sex. Where HLA class I and class II types were available, the types were taken from metadata supplied by the sample provider, not from assay-based typing. Overall results and qualifications from the work: How much clinical and demographic metadata was included differed by source and by participant, and the metadata was provided uncurated.

Looking up the germline V gene yields CDR1 MDHEN and CDR2 SYDVKM. The CDR3 runs 18 residues from the cysteine to the phenylalanine. Only the CDR3 DNA is retained, 54 bases long and in frame from the first base. V trim: 1 base; J trim: 2 bases; unmatched bases: 12. The sequence is built from TRBV28 and TRBJ1-2, with 8 bases aligning to TRBD1. The sequence was obtained from a woman between 45 and 65 years old with acute COVID-19. The sample was PBMCs or T cells enriched from blood (not recorded which). CDR3 sequence: CASSLSWGGQGANYGYTF. DNA sequence: TGTGCCAGCAGTTTATCTTGGGGCGGTCAGGGGGCCAACTATGGCTACACCTTC.